Described below is a single T cell receptor (beta chain) sequence and its context. The antigen is not known. Sequenced by immunoSEQ multiplex PCR; TCRdb stores in-frame clones only, minus some. This repertoire shows some 130,000 clones, 90% found once; its top ten account for about 1%. This record belongs to a study of OX40 agonist ivuxolimab in advanced cancers. In the study overall: Treatment of patients was with ivuxolimab, an agonistic anti-OX40 (CD134) antibody. The dose of intravenous ivuxolimab that patients received every 2 weeks ranged from 0.01 to 10 mg/kg.

General observations from the study: CD8+ T cells averaged more expanded clones than CD4+. Both CD4+ and CD8+ T cell populations in blood had undergone clonal expansion by week 6 at 0.1 to 3.0 mg/kg.

Germline V gene lookup returns CDR1 MNHEY and CDR2 SMNVEV (reference sequence). The CDR3 totals 14 residues. The germline V and J ends were trimmed by 5 bases and 2 bases, with 13 bases remaining between them. The clonotype was recovered from an adult with an advanced solid tumor such as melanoma, head and neck, liver or kidney cancer. This sequence joins TRBV27 and TRBJ2-7; possibly TRBD1 for D (6 bases). Source: CD4+ or CD8+ T cells sorted from blood, taken in a trial of the OX40 agonist ivuxolimab. The chain's CDR3 is CASSLNGQTYEQYF. The CDR3 coding sequence is TGTGCCAGCAGTCTCAACGGACAGACCTACGAGCAGTACTTC.